This T cell receptor beta chain was found in a study of blood T cell repertoires in COVID-19. Per the original data handling: Amplification of reference gene primers was used by the study to estimate nucleated cell counts. TCRdb keeps only in-frame clones here, not all; method: immunoSEQ multiplex PCR. V and J calls and clone size are as listed in that table; D and trimming were resolved from the DNA. The table lists about 300,000 clones, under 90% of them singletons, with approximately 5.2% in the top ten. Recovered Cohort 3 donors showed two negative PCRs, clearance, or symptom resolution. The sequenced material came from PBMCs or T cells enriched from blood (not recorded which). This TCR came from a man aged 55 to 70 who had recovered from COVID-19.

This CDR3 reads CATEAVTYEQYF. CDR3 DNA sequence: TGTGCCACCGAAGCGGTGACCTACGAGCAGTACTTC. The V gene is TRBV28, the J gene TRBJ2-7; maybe TRBD2 (5 bases). CDR3 length: 12 residues. Trimming left V 10 bases short and J 2 bases short, with 12 bases between. Looked up from germline, CDR1 is MDHEN and CDR2 is SYDVKM.